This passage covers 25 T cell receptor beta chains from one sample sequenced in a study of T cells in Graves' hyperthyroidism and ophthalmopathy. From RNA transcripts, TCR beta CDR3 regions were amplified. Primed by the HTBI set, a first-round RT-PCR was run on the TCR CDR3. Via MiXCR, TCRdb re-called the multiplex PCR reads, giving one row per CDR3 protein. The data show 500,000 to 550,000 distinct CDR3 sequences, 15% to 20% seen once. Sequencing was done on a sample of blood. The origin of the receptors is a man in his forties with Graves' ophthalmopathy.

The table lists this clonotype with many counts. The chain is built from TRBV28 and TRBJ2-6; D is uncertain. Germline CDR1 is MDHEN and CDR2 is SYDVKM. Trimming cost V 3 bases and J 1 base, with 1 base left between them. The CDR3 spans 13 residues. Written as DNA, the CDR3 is TGTGCCAGCAGTTTTTCTGGGGCCAACGTCCTGACTTTC. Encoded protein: CASSFSGANVLTF.

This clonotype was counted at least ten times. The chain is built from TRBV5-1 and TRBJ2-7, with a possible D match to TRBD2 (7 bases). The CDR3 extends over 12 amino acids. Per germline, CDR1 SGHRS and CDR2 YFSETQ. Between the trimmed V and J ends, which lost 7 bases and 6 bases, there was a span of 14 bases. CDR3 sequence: CASEGGAGEQYF. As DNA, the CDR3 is TGCGCCAGCGAGGGGGGGGCTGGCGAGCAGTACTTC.

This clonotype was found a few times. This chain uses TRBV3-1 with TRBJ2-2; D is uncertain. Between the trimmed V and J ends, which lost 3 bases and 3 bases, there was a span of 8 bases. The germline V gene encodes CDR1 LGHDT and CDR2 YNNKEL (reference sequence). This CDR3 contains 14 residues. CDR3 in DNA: TGTGCCAGCAGCCAGGCTACCCACACCGGGGAGCTGTTTTTT. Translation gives CASSQATHTGELFF.

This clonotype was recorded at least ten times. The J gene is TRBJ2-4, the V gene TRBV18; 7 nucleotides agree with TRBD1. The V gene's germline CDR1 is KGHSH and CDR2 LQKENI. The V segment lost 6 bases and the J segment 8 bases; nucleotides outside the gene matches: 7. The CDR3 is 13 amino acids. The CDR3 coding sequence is TGTGCCAGCTCTCCCTCGGGGACAGACATTCAGTACTTC. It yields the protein CASSPSGTDIQYF.

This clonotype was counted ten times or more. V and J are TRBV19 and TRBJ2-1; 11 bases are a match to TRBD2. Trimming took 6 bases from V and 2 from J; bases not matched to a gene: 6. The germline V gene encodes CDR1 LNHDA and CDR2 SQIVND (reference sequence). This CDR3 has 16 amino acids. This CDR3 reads CASSRLAGMAYNEQFF. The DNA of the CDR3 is TGTGCCAGTAGCAGACTAGCGGGAATGGCCTACAATGAGCAGTTCTTC.

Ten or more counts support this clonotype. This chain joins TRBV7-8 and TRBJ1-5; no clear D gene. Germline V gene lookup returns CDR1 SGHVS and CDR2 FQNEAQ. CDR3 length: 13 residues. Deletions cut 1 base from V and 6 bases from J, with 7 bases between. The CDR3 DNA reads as TGTGCCAGCAGCTTAGGGGTTAGTCAGCCCCAGCATTTT. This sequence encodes CASSLGVSQPQHF.

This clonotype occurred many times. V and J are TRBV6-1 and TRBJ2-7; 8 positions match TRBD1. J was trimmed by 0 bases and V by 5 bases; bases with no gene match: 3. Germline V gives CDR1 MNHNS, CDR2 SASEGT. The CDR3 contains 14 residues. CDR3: CASSWTGSSYEQYF. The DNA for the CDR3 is TGTGCCAGCAGTTGGACAGGGAGCTCCTACGAGCAGTACTTC.

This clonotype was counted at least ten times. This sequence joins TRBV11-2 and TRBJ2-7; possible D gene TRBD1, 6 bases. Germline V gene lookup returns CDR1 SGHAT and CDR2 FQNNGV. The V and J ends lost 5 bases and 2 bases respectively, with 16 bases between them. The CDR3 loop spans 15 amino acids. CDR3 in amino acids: CASSPGTLRAYEQYF. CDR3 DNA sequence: TGTGCCAGCAGCCCTGGGACACTCCGAGCCTACGAGCAGTACTTC.

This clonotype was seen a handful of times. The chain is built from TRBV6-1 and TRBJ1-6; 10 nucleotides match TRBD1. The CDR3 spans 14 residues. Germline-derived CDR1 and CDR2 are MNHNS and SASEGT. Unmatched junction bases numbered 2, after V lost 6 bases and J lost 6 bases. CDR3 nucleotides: TGTGCCAGCAGGGGGACAGGGGCTAATTCACCCCTCCACTTT. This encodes CASRGTGANSPLHF.

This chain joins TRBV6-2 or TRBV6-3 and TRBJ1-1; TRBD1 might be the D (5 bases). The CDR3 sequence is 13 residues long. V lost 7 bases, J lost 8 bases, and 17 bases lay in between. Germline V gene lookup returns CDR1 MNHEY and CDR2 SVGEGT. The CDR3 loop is CASNSGPPVEAFF. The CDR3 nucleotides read TGTGCCAGCAATTCGGGGCCCCCGGTGGAAGCTTTCTTT.

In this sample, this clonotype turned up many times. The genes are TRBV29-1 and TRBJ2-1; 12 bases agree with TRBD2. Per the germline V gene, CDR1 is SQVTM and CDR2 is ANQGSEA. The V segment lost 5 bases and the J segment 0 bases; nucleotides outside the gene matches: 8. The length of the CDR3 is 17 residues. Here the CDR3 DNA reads TGCAGCGTTTTCCTAGCGGGGGGGCAAATCTCCTACAATGAGCAGTTCTTC. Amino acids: CSVFLAGGQISYNEQFF.

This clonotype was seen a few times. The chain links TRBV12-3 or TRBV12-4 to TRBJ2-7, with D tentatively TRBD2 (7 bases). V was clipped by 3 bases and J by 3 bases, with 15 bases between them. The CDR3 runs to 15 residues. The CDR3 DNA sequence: TGTGCCAGCAGTTTTGGGGTAGGGGGGGGCTACGAGCAGTACTTC. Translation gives CASSFGVGGGYEQYF.

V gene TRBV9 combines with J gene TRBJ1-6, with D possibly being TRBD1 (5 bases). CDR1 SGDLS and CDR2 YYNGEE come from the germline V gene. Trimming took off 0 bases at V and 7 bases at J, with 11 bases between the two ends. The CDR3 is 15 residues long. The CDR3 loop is CASSVGSQGNSPLHF. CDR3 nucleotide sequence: TGTGCCAGCAGCGTAGGCTCTCAGGGCAATTCACCCCTCCACTTT.

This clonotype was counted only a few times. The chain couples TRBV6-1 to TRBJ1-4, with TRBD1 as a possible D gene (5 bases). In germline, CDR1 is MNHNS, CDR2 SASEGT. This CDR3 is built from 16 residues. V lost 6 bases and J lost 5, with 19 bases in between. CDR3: CASSSRRTRPNEKLFF. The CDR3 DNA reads TGTGCCAGCAGCTCTCGTCGGACACGGCCAAATGAAAAACTGTTTTTT.

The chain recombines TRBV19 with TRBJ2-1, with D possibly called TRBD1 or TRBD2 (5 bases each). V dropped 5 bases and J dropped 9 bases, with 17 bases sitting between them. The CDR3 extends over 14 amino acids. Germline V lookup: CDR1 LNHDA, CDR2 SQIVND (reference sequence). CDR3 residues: CASSGRARGSEQFF. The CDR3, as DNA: TGTGCCAGTAGTGGCAGGGCAAGAGGGAGTGAGCAGTTCTTC.

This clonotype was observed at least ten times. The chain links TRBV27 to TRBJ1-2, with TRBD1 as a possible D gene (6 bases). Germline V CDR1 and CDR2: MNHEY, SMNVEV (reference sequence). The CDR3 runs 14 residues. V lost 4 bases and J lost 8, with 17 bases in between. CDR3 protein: CASSSGAYPRGYTF. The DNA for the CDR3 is TGTGCCAGCAGTTCAGGGGCCTACCCACGGGGCTACACCTTC.

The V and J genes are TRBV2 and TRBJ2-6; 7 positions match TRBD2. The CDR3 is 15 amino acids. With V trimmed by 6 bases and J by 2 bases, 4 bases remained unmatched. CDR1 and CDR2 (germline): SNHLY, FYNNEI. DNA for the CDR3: TGTGCCAGCAGCGTCACTAGCGCTGGGGCCAACGTCCTGACTTTC. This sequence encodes CASSVTSAGANVLTF.

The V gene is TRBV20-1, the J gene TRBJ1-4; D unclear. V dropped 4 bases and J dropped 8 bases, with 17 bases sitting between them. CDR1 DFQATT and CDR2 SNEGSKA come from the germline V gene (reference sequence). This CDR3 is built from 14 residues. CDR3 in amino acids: CSAIPMTSGEKLFF. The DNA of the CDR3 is TGCAGTGCTATACCGATGACAAGTGGGGAAAAACTGTTTTTT.

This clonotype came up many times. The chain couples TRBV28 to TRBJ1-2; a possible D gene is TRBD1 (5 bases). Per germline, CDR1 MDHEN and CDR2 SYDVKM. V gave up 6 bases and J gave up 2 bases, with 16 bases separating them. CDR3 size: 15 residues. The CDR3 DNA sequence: TGTGCCAGCAGCGAGCTCCGCAGGGAGAACTATGGCTACACCTTC. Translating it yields CASSELRRENYGYTF.

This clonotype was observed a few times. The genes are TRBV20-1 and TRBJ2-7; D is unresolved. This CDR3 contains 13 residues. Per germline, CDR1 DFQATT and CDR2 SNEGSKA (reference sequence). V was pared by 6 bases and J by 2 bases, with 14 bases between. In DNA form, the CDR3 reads TGCAGTGCCCTCCTCCCGGGCACCTACGAGCAGTACTTC. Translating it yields CSALLPGTYEQYF.

CDR3 nucleotides: TGTGCCAGCTCACCAACGGACAGAGGAATCTATGGCTACACCTTC. Protein: CASSPTDRGIYGYTF. The rearrangement joins TRBV18 to TRBJ1-2; a possible D gene is TRBD1 (6 bases). Trimming left V 2 bases short and J 4 bases short, with 14 bases between. The CDR3 totals 15 residues. From germline, CDR1 is KGHSH and CDR2 LQKENI.

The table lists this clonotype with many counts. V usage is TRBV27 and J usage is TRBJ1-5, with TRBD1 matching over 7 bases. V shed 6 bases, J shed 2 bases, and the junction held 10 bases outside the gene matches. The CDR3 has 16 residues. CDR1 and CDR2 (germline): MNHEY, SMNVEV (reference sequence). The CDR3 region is CASSDQGVSGNQPQHF. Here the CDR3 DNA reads TGTGCCAGCAGCGACCAGGGGGTTAGTGGCAATCAGCCCCAGCATTTT.

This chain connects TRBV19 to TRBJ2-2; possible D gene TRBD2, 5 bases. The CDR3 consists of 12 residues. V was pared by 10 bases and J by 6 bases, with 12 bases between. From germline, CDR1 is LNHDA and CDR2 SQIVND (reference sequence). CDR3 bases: TGTGCCACCCGTTTGGAGGCCGGGGAGCTGTTTTTT. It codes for CATRLEAGELFF.

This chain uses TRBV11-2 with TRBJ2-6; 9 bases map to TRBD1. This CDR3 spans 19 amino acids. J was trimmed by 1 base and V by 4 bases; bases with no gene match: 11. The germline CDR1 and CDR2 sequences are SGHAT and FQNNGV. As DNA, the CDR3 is TGTGCCAGCAGCTCTTCCCCCGGACAGGGGAGGTCTGGGGCCAACGTCCTGACTTTC. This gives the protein CASSSSPGQGRSGANVLTF.

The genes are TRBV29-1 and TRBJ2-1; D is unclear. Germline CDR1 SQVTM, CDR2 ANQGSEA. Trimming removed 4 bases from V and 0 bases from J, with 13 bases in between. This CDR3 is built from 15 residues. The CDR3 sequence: CSVVGESSSYNEQFF. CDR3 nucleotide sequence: TGCAGCGTTGTTGGGGAATCGAGCTCCTACAATGAGCAGTTCTTC.